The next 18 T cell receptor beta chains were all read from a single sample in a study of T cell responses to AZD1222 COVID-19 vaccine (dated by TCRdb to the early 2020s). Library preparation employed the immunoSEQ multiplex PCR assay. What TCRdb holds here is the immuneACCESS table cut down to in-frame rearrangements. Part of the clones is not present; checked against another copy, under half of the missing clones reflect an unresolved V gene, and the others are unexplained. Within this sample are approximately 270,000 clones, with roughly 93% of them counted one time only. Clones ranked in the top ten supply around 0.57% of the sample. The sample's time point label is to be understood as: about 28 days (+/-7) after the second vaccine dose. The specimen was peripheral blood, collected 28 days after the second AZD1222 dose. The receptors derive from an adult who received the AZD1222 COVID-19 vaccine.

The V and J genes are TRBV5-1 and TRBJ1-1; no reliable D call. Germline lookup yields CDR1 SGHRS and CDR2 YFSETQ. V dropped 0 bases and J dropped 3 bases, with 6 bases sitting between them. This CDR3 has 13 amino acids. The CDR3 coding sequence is TGCGCCAGCAGCTTGGAGTGGGACACTGAAGCTTTCTTT. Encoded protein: CASSLEWDTEAFF.

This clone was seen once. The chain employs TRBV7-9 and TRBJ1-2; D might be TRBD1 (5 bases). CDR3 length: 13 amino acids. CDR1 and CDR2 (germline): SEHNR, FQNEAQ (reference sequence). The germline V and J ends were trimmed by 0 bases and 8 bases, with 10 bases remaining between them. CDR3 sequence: CASSLATGGGYTF. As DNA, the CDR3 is TGTGCCAGCAGCTTAGCGACCGGGGGAGGCTACACCTTC.

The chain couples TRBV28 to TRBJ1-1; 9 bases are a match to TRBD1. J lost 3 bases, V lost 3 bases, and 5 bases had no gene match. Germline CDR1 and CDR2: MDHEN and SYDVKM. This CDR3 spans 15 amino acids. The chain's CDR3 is CASSFRDRVYTEAFF. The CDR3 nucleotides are TGTGCCAGCAGTTTCCGGGACAGGGTTTACACTGAAGCTTTCTTT.

CDR3 bases: TGTGCCAGTACCCCAGGGCCCGACAGGGTTAATCAGCCCCAGCATTTT. It yields the protein CASTPGPDRVNQPQHF. The chain is built from TRBV19 and TRBJ1-5; 7 bases line up with TRBD1. After removal of 7 bases from V and 4 bases from J, the junction contained 13 bases not matched to a gene. CDR1 and CDR2 (germline): LNHDA, SQIVND (reference sequence). The CDR3 totals 16 residues.

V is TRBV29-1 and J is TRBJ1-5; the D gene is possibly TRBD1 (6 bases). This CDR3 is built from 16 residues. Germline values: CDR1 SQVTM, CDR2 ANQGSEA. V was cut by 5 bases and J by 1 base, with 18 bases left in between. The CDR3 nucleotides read TGCAGCGTTCCACCCCCCCCTGACAGGAGCAATCAGCCCCAGCATTTT. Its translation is CSVPPPPDRSNQPQHF.

CDR3 coding DNA: TGTGCCAGCAGTTTGCCTGTGGGGGGAGGCGGGGCACAATCTAGCACAGATACGCAGTATTTT. Its translation: CASSLPVGGGGAQSSTDTQYF. V usage is TRBV28 and J usage is TRBJ2-3, with D tentatively TRBD2 (6 bases). The CDR3 has 21 amino acids. V lost 3 bases, J lost 0 bases, and 28 bases lay in between. CDR1 and CDR2 from the germline V gene are MDHEN and SYDVKM.

CDR3 sequence: CASSLGGEYGYTF. In nucleotides, the CDR3 is TGTGCCAGCAGCTTAGGTGGAGAATATGGCTACACCTTC. The chain carries TRBV7-8 and TRBJ1-2; the D is unclear. This CDR3 is built from 13 residues. V lost 1 base, J lost 5 bases, and 8 bases lay in between. CDR1 and CDR2 (germline): SGHVS, FQNEAQ.

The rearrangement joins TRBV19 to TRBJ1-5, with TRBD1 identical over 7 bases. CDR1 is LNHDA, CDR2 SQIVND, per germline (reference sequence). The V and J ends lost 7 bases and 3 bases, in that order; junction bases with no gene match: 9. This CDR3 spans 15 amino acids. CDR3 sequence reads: CASTWGQRNNQPQHF. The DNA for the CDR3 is TGTGCCAGTACGTGGGGACAGAGGAACAATCAGCCCCAGCATTTT.

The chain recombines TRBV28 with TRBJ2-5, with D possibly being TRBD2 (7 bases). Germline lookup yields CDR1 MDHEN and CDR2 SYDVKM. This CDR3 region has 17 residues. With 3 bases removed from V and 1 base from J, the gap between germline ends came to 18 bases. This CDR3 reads CASSFPPQRDTQETQYF. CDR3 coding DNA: TGTGCCAGCAGTTTCCCCCCCCAGCGGGACACCCAAGAGACCCAGTACTTC.

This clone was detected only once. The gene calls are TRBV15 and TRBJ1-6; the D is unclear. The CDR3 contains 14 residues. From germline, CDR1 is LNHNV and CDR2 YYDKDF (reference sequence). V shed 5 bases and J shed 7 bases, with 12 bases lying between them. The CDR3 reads CATSGPFGNSPLHF. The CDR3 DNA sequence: TGTGCCACCAGCGGACCGTTCGGGAATTCACCCCTCCACTTT. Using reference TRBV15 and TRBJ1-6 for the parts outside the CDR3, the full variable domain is DAMVIQNPRYQVTQFGKPVTLSCSQTLNHNVMYWYQQKSSQAPKLLFHYYDKDFNNEADTPDNFQSRRPNTSFCFLDIRSPGLGDTAMYLCATSGPFGNSPLHFGNGTRLTVT.

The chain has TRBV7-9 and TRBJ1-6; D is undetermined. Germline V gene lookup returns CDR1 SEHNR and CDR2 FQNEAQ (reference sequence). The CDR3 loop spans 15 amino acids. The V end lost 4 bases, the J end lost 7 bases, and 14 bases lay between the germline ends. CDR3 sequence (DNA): TGTGCCAGCAGCTCAGGTCTAACGGGAAATTCACCCCTCCACTTT. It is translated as CASSSGLTGNSPLHF.

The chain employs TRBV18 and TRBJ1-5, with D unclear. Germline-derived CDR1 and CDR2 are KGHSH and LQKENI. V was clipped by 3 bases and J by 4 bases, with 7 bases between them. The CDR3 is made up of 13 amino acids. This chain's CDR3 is CASSPERNQPQHF. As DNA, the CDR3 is TGTGCCAGCTCACCTGAAAGGAATCAGCCCCAGCATTTT.

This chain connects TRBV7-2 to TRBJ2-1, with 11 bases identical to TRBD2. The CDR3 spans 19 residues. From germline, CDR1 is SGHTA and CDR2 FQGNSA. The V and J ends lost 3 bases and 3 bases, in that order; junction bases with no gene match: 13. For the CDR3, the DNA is TGTGCCAGCAGCTTTCGGCTAGCGGGAGGCCGGGGGGACTACAATGAGCAGTTCTTC. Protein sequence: CASSFRLAGGRGDYNEQFF.

CDR3 sequence: CASSLVGGTEAFF. The CDR3 coding sequence is TGTGCCAGCAGCTTAGTCGGAGGGACTGAAGCTTTCTTT. This chain links TRBV11-1 with TRBJ1-1; D is unresolved. The V end was cut by 1 base, the J end by 5 bases, with 8 bases between. This CDR3 is 13 amino acids long. Germline V lookup: CDR1 SGHAT, CDR2 FQDESV (reference sequence).

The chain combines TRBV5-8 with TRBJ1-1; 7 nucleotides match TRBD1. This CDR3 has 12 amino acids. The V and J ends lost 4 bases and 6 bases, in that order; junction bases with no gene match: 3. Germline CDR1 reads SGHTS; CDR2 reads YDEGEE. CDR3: CASSDRVPEAFF. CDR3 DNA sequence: TGTGCCAGCAGCGACAGGGTTCCTGAAGCTTTCTTT.

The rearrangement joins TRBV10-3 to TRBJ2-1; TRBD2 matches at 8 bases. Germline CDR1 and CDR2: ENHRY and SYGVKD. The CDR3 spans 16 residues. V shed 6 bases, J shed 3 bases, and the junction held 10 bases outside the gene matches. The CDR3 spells CAISAGGAGDYNEQFF. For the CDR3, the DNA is TGTGCCATCAGCGCGGGGGGAGCGGGGGACTACAATGAGCAGTTCTTC.

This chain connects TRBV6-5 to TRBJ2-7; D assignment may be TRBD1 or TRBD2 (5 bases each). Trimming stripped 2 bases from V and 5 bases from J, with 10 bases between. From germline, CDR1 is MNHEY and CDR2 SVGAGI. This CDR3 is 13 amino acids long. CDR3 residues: CASSYEGRDEQYF. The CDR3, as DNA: TGTGCCAGCAGTTACGAGGGGCGGGACGAGCAGTACTTC.

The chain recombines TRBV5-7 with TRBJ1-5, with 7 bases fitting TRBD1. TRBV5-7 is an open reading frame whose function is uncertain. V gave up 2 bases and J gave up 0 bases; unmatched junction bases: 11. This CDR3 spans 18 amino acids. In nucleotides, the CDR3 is TGTGCCAGCAGCTTTCCCCATTACAGGGGTAATAGCAATCAGCCCCAGCATTTT. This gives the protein CASSFPHYRGNSNQPQHF.